This entry is about one T cell receptor beta chain. What it recognizes is unknown. This entry is derived from a study of a mutant IDH1 vaccine in newly diagnosed glioma. Study in general: Patients got their first vaccination 4-6 weeks after radiotherapy alone, or with temozolomide cycles. Receipt of radiotherapy, temozolomide, or both preceded the study, and most received both. Overall study results and limits: Changes in the top peripheral T cell clonotypes seemingly had no bearing on pseudoprogression.

The time point is: week 35, safety follow-up. Vaccine doses each comprised 300 ug of mutant IDH1 20-mer peptide, with topical imiquimod. Produced via immunoSEQ multiplex PCR; TCRdb's table is partial and in-frame only. The sample has tens of thousands of clones, about 85% seen once. The CDR3 runs to 14 residues. Germline V CDR1 and CDR2: MNHEY, SMNVEV (reference sequence). V was pared by 5 bases and J by 1 base, with 4 bases of the junction left unmatched. The sequencing used PBMCs, collected from a glioma patient whose treatment included an IDH1 peptide vaccine. The chain is built from TRBV27 and TRBJ1-2, with 7 bases matching TRBD1. This TCR came from a woman under 30 with glioma. CDR3 bases: TGTGCCAGCAGTCGCCGACAGGGTAACTATGGCTACACCTTC. This encodes CASSRRQGNYGYTF.